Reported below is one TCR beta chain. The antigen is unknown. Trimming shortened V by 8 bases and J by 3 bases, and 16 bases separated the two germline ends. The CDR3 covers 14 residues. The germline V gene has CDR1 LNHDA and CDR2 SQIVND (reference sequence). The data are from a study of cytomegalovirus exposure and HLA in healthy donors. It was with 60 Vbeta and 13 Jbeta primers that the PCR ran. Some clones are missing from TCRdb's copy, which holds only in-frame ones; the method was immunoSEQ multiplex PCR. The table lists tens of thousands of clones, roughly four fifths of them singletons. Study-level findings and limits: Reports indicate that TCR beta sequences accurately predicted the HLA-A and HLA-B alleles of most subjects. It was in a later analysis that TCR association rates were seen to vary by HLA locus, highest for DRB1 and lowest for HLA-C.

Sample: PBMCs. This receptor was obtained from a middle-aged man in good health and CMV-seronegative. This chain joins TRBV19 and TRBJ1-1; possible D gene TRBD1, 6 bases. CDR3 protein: CASVGQLRYTEAFF. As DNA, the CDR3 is TGTGCCAGTGTCGGACAGCTCAGATACACTGAAGCTTTCTTT.